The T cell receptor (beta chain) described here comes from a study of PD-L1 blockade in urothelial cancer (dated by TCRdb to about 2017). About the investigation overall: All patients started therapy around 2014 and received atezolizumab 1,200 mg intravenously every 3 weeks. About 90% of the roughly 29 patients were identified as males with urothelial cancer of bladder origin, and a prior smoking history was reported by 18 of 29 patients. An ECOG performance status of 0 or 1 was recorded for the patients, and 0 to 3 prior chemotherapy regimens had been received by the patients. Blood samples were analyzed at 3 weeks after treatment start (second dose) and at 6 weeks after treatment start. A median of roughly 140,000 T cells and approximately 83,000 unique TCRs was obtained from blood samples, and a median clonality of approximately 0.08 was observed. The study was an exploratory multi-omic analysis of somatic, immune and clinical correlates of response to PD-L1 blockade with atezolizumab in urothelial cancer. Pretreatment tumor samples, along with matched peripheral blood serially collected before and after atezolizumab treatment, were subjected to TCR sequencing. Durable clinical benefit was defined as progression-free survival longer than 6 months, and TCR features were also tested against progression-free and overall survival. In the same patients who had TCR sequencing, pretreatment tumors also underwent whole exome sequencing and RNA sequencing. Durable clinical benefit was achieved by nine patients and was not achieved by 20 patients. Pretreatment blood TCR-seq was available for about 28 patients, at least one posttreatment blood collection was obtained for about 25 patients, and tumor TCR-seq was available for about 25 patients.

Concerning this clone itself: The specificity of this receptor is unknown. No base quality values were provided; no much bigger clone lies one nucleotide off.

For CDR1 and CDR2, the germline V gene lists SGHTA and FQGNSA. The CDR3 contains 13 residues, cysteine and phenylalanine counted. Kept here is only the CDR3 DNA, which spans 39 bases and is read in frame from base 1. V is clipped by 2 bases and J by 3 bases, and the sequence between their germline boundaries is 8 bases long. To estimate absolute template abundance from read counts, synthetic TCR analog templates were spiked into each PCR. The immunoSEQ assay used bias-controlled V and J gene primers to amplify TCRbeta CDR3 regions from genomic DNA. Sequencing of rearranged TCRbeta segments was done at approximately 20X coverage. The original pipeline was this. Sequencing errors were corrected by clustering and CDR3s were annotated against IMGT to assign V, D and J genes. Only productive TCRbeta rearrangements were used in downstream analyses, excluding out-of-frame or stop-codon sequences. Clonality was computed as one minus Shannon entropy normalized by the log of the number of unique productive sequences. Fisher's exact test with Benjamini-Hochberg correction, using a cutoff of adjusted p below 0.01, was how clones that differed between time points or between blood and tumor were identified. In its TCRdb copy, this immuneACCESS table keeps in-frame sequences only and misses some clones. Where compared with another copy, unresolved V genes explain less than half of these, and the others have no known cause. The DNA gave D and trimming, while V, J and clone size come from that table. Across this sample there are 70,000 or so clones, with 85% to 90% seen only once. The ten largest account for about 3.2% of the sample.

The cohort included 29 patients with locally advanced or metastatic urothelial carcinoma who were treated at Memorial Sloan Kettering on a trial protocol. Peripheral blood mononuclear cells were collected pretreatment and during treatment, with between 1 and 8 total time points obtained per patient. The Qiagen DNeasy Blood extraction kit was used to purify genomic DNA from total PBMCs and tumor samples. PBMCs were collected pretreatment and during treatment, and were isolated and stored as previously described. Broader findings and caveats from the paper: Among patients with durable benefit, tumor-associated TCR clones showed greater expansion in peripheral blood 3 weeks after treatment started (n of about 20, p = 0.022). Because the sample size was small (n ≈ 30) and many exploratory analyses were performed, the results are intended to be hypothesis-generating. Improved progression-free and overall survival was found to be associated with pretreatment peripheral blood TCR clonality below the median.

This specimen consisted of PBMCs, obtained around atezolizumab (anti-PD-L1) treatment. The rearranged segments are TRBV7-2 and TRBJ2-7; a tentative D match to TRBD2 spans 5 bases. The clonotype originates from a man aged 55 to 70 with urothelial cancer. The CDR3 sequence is CASSLLEGYEQYF. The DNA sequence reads TGTGCCAGCAGCTTACTAGAGGGCTACGAGCAGTACTTC.